This T cell receptor beta chain comes out of a study of patients and donors after allogeneic stem cell transplantation. V was cut by 2 bases and J by 7 bases, with 8 bases left in between. CDR1 and CDR2 from the germline V gene are SGHNT and YENEEA. The CDR3 has 12 residues. In its sample, this clonotype was seen a few times. TCRdb passed the RT-PCR reads through MiXCR, listing each CDR3 protein once. The data hold 160,000 or so distinct CDR3 sequences, with roughly 22% observed a single time. The TCR comes from a human donor who was either an allogeneic HSCT recipient or a stem cell or donor lymphocyte infusion donor (not recorded which). It is not recorded whose cells these are; they may come from a transplant donor. The chain recombines TRBV11-3 with TRBJ1-1, with D hard to call. What was sequenced was blood, either unsorted or a sorted T cell fraction (not recorded which). The chain's CDR3 is CASSLWSHEAFF. The CDR3 DNA sequence: TGTGCCAGCAGCTTATGGTCCCATGAAGCTTTCTTT.